This entry lists 12 T cell receptor beta chains sequenced from one sample in a study of cytomegalovirus exposure and HLA in healthy donors. Profiling relied on immunoSEQ multiplex PCR, and the TCRdb table lists in-frame clones only, not all of them. The data show hundreds of thousands of clones, around four fifths seen once. The sequencing input was PBMCs. The receptor source for this set is a woman between 18 and 29 years old in good health and CMV-seronegative.

This chain links TRBV7-9 with TRBJ2-7, with TRBD1 identical over 7 bases. The V and J ends lost 3 bases and 4 bases, in that order; junction bases with no gene match: 12. Germline V CDR1 and CDR2: SEHNR, FQNEAQ (reference sequence). This CDR3 contains 16 residues. The CDR3 nucleotides are TGTGCCAGCAGCTTGGAAGGGGGTGGGACAGCTTACGAGCAGTACTTC. Its protein product is CASSLEGGGTAYEQYF. Full variable domain (remainder filled in from reference TRBV7-9 and TRBJ2-7): DTGVSQNPRHKITKRGQNVTFRCDPISEHNRLYWYRQTLGQGPEFLTYFQNEAQLEKSRLLSDRFSAERPKGSFSTLEIQRTEQGDSAMYLCASSLEGGGTAYEQYFGPGTRLTVT.

This clone was observed a few times. This chain connects TRBV4-1 to TRBJ2-1, with a weak D call TRBD2 (7 bases). Looked up from germline, CDR1 is MGHRA and CDR2 is YSYEKL. V was trimmed by 3 bases and J by 5 bases, leaving 17 bases between them. The CDR3 extends over 16 amino acids. CDR3 DNA: TGCGCCAGCAGCCATCCGGCGGGGGCTCCCAACAATGAGCAGTTCTTC. It yields the protein CASSHPAGAPNNEQFF.

The rearrangement links TRBV29-1 to TRBJ1-2; 7 bases fit TRBD1. This CDR3 is built from 11 residues. The germline V gene has CDR1 SQVTM and CDR2 ANQGSEA. J gave up 14 bases and V 1 base, and 7 bases lay outside the gene matches. CDR3 nucleotides: TGCAGCGTTGAAGGGGAGGGGGCCGGTACCTTC. Its protein is CSVEGEGAGTF.

The chain is built from TRBV19 and TRBJ2-3; TRBD2 matches 10 bases. The ends lost 6 bases at V and 2 bases at J; junction bases unmatched: 8. The germline V gene has CDR1 LNHDA and CDR2 SQIVND (reference sequence). The CDR3 length is 16 residues. CDR3 sequence (DNA): TGTGCCAGTAGCCCGACTAGCGGGCTCTCCACAGATACGCAGTATTTT. Protein: CASSPTSGLSTDTQYF.

The rearrangement joins TRBV7-6 to TRBJ2-7, with a weak D call TRBD2 (5 bases). V gave up 3 bases and J gave up 2 bases, with 11 bases separating them. The CDR3 length is 14 residues. The germline V gene encodes CDR1 SGHVS and CDR2 FNYEAQ. This chain's CDR3 is CASSFGLPAYEQYF. The CDR3, as DNA: TGTGCCAGCAGCTTCGGACTCCCCGCCTACGAGCAGTACTTC.

The chain links TRBV5-1 to TRBJ2-5, with 10 bases matching TRBD1. CDR1 SGHRS and CDR2 YFSETQ come from the germline V gene. This CDR3 comprises 13 residues. J lost 4 bases, V lost 4 bases, and 1 base had no gene match. CDR3 DNA sequence: TGCGCCAGCAGCGGGGACAGGGGAGAGACCCAGTACTTC. Protein sequence: CASSGDRGETQYF.

The CDR3 DNA sequence: TGTGCCAGCAGTTACGTGCCTTGGGACAATGAGCAGTTCTTC. This sequence encodes CASSYVPWDNEQFF. The V gene is TRBV6-5, the J gene TRBJ2-1; D remains ambiguous. V was trimmed by 2 bases and J by 5 bases, leaving 10 bases between them. Germline lookup yields CDR1 MNHEY and CDR2 SVGAGI. The CDR3 totals 14 residues.

This clone has a handful of counts. This sequence joins TRBV2 and TRBJ2-5; TRBD2 matches at 9 bases. The CDR3 is 17 amino acids. Germline CDR1 is SNHLY and CDR2 is FYNNEI. Trimming at V came to 6 bases and at J to 5 bases, leaving 16 bases not matched to a gene. The CDR3 region is CASSPGTSLAGDETQYF. For the CDR3, the DNA is TGTGCCAGCAGCCCAGGGACTTCCTTAGCGGGAGACGAGACCCAGTACTTC. Supplemented by reference TRBV2 and TRBJ2-5, the full variable domain reads EPEVTQTPSHQVTQMGQEVILRCVPISNHLYFYWYRQILGQKVEFLVSFYNNEISEKSEIFDDQFSVERPDGSNFTLKIRSTKLEDSAMYFCASSPGTSLAGDETQYFGPGTRLLVL.

The chain joins TRBV6-5 to TRBJ1-6, with unresolved D. CDR1 and CDR2 from the germline V gene are MNHEY and SVGAGI. The CDR3 covers 16 residues. V shed 2 bases and J shed 4 bases, with 12 bases lying between them. CDR3 DNA: TGTGCCAGCAGTTACACGGGCAGGAGTTATAATTCACCCCTCCACTTT. Translation: CASSYTGRSYNSPLHF.

V and J are TRBV29-1 and TRBJ1-2; perhaps TRBD1 as D (5 bases). Germline assignment: CDR1 SQVTM and CDR2 ANQGSEA. V was clipped by 4 bases and J by 4 bases, with 10 bases between them. CDR3 length: 12 residues. The CDR3 coding sequence is TGCAGCGTTGGGGGGGGGAGCTATGGCTACACCTTC. Residues: CSVGGGSYGYTF.

This chain connects TRBV27 to TRBJ2-7; 8 nucleotides agree with TRBD2. After removal of 7 bases from V and 3 bases from J, the junction contained 2 bases not matched to a gene. The CDR3 is 12 residues long. Germline V CDR1 and CDR2: MNHEY, SMNVEV (reference sequence). DNA for the CDR3: TGTGCCAGCACGAGCGGGAGCTACGAGCAGTACTTC. Protein sequence: CASTSGSYEQYF.

V usage is TRBV28 and J usage is TRBJ1-3; weak D call: TRBD1 (6 bases). CDR1 is MDHEN and CDR2 is SYDVKM in the germline V gene. There are 14 residues in the CDR3. The V and J ends lost 10 bases and 0 bases respectively, with 13 bases between them. CDR3 nucleotides: TGTGCCACCGAGACAGGAACCTCTGGAAACACCATATATTTT. Translated: CATETGTSGNTIYF.